Listed below are T cell receptor beta chains from one sample, sequenced in a study of blood T cell repertoires in COVID-19. Sequenced by immunoSEQ multiplex PCR; TCRdb stores in-frame clones only, minus some. The table records over 250,000 clones, 88% of them present only once. The material sequenced was PBMCs or T cells enriched from blood (not recorded which). These receptors came from a woman in her 30s who had recovered from COVID-19. Both conserved end residues are part of each CDR3. The D gene is left open where the match is weak.

15	TRBV3-1/TRBV3-2	TRBD1	TRBJ1-2	TGTGCCAGCAGCGTCAGGGGACAGGGGGGCTATGGCTACACCTTC	CASSVRGQGGYGYTF
13	TRBV4-1	.	TRBJ1-1	TGCGCCAGCAGCCAAACGGGGAACACTGAAGCTTTCTTT	CASSQTGNTEAFF
14	TRBV28	.	TRBJ2-2	TGTGCCAGCTGCGGGGCAGCGGTCACCGGGGAGCTGTTTTTT	CASCGAAVTGELFF
14	TRBV6-5	TRBD2	TRBJ2-7	TGTGCCAGCAGTAAACTAGCGGGGGGTTACGAGCAGTACTTC	CASSKLAGGYEQYF
17	TRBV6-1	.	TRBJ1-4	TGTGCCAGCAGTGAGGCTTGGCGGATCGGTCCCGGTGAAAAACTGTTTTTT	CASSEAWRIGPGEKLFF
13	TRBV29-1	TRBD1	TRBJ1-2	TGCAGCGTTGACCAGGGGGCGAGCTATGGCTACACCTTC	CSVDQGASYGYTF
15	TRBV4-1	.	TRBJ1-2	TGCGCCAGCAGCCAAGAGGCGACAGGCTTCTATGGCTACACCTTC	CASSQEATGFYGYTF
15	TRBV18	TRBD2	TRBJ2-5	TGTGCCAGCTCACCCTATAAGGGGAGGGGAGAGACCCAGTACTTC	CASSPYKGRGETQYF
14	TRBV30	TRBD2	TRBJ2-3	TGTGCCTGCTTTCTGCGGGGGGGCCGGGGTACGCAGTATTTT	CACFLRGGRGTQYF
16	TRBV11-3	TRBD2	TRBJ2-5	TGTGCCAGCAGCTCCCTCTTCGGGACTAGCAGGGAGACCCAGTACTTC	CASSSLFGTSRETQYF
18	TRBV28	TRBD1	TRBJ1-5	TGTGCCAGCAGTTTGGGACAGGGGGCGTCCGGTAGCAATCAGCCCCAGCATTTT	CASSLGQGASGSNQPQHF
18	TRBV9	TRBD1	TRBJ1-3	TGTGCCAGCAGCGGTCCCATTACACCGGACAGGGTAGAGGACACCATATATTTT	CASSGPITPDRVEDTIYF
13	TRBV30	TRBD1	TRBJ1-2	TGTGCCTGGGACAGGGGGTACCTCGGGGGCTACACCTTC	CAWDRGYLGGYTF
16	TRBV10-1	.	TRBJ2-3	TGCGCCAGCAGTCCAAGCGGGCTAGATTTTACAGATACGCAGTATTTT	CASSPSGLDFTDTQYF
13	TRBV5-4	.	TRBJ2-3	TGTGCCAGCAGCCTTGGGGGGGGCCATACGCAGTATTTT	CASSLGGGHTQYF
15	TRBV18	.	TRBJ2-7	TGTGCCAGCTCTCAATCCGGGACTGCCCCCTACGAGCAGTACTTC	CASSQSGTAPYEQYF
17	TRBV7-2	TRBD2	TRBJ2-1	TGTGCCAGCAGCTTAGAACTAGCGGGGGGGCCGGGAAATGAGCAGTTCTTC	CASSLELAGGPGNEQFF
14	TRBV5-1	.	TRBJ1-5	TGCGCCAGCAGCTTGGGGGCAGGTGATCAGCCCCAGCATTTT	CASSLGAGDQPQHF